A selection of T cell receptor beta chains follows, all from one sample in a study of blood T cell repertoires in COVID-19. The method was immunoSEQ multiplex PCR; TCRdb's version includes in-frame clones alone and lacks a portion of them. The data show 200,000 to 250,000 clones, with about 89% seen just once and 1.5% to 2% held by the top ten. Sequences were obtained from PBMCs or T cells enriched from blood (not recorded which). Receptors were obtained from a young woman who had recovered from COVID-19. CDR3s include the opening cysteine and the closing phenylalanine or tryptophan. The D gene is left open where the match is weak. Expanded clones are given a class, and other clones once, few, many or no size at all.

D	V	size	J	DNA	CDR3
-	TRBV7-2	-	TRBJ1-2	TGTGCCAGCAGCCCAGACGGACTCTATGGCTACACCTTC	CASSPDGLYGYTF
-	TRBV19	-	TRBJ1-2	TGTGCCAGTAGAAGGACCGACAGCTATGGCTACACCTTC	CASRRTDSYGYTF
-	TRBV19	once	TRBJ1-5	TGTGCCAGTAGTCTTAACAGGGACGGGTCTCAGCCCCAGCATTTT	CASSLNRDGSQPQHF
-	TRBV27	-	TRBJ2-4	TGTGCCAGCAGTCCCTCTACCACTCTAGCCAAAAACATTCAGTACTTC	CASSPSTTLAKNIQYF
-	TRBV3-1/TRBV3-2	few	TRBJ1-4	TGTGCCAGCAGCCGCTTAGTGAATGAAAAACTGTTTTTT	CASSRLVNEKLFF
-	TRBV28	-	TRBJ2-7	TGTGCCAGCAGCCCCGACCAGGAGCGGCAGTCCTTC	CASSPDQERQSF
TRBD1	TRBV24-1	-	TRBJ1-2	TGTGCCACCAGTGATTTAAACAGGGGATATGGCTACACCTTC	CATSDLNRGYGYTF
-	TRBV9	-	TRBJ2-1	TGTGCCAGCAGCCAAGGAAGGGGCGAGCAGTTCTTC	CASSQGRGEQFF
TRBD1	TRBV19	-	TRBJ1-5	TGTGCCAGTACCCCTAAGGCCGGACAGGCTAGCAATCAGCCCCAGCATTTT	CASTPKAGQASNQPQHF
-	TRBV7-3	-	TRBJ2-7	TGTGCCAGCAGCCCCCTCGGGAAGGCTACCTACGAGCAGTACTTC	CASSPLGKATYEQYF
-	TRBV5-1	-	TRBJ2-1	TGCGCCAGCAGCATAAGCCTGTACAATGAGCAGTTCTTC	CASSISLYNEQFF
-	TRBV28	-	TRBJ2-6	TGTGCCAGCAGTCCCCATAGGGGCTCTGGGGCCAACGTCCTGACTTTC	CASSPHRGSGANVLTF
-	TRBV4-2	few	TRBJ2-2	TGTGCCAGCAGCCAAGTAGGGGACTTTAACACCGGGGAGCTGTTTTTT	CASSQVGDFNTGELFF
TRBD1	TRBV5-1	-	TRBJ2-2	TGCGCCAGCCGGAATCCGGGACAGGCAAACCGGGAGCTGTTTTTT	CASRNPGQANRELFF
TRBD2	TRBV6-5	-	TRBJ2-7	TGTGCCAGCAGTTACTCTAAGAGCGGGAAGTTCTCCGAGCAGTACTTC	CASSYSKSGKFSEQYF
-	TRBV4-2	-	TRBJ1-4	TGTGCCAGCAGCCAAGGAGGTGGAGGGACCTCAACTAATGAAAAACTGTTTTTT	CASSQGGGGTSTNEKLFF
TRBD1	TRBV7-9	-	TRBJ1-2	TGTGCCAGCAGCTATAGCGACAGGGGTCTGAGCTACACCTTC	CASSYSDRGLSYTF
-	TRBV11-1	-	TRBJ1-6	TGTGCCAGCAGCCGGGGGGCTGATTCACCCCTCCACTTT	CASSRGADSPLHF
-	TRBV28	-	TRBJ1-1	TGTGCCAGCAGTTCATACCCCCCCCGGGGAGTCCGTCGAGAGAACACTGAAGCTTTCTTT	CASSSYPPRGVRRENTEAFF